This record looks at one T cell receptor (beta chain) sequence and its context. This sample is drawn from a study of blood T cell repertoires in COVID-19. Whole-study context: Sources were T cells, B-cell-depleted T cells, or PBMCs; the material itself was cDNA or gDNA.

The germline V and J ends were trimmed by 10 bases and 5 bases, with 17 bases remaining between them. Germline loops: CDR1 SNHLY, CDR2 FYNNEI. This CDR3 is 13 amino acids long. The repertoire was sequenced with immunoSEQ multiplex PCR; TCRdb's copy has only in-frame clones and lacks some. Of 180,000 or so clones in the sample, approximately 81% were seen once. The specimen sequenced was peripheral blood. The source is a woman aged 70 to 79 with COVID-19, enrolled during active disease. This rearrangement joins TRBV2 to TRBJ1-1, with D perhaps TRBD1 (6 bases). The CDR3 region is CATFDRRKTEAFF. The CDR3 DNA sequence: TGTGCCACCTTCGACAGGAGGAAGACTGAAGCTTTCTTT.